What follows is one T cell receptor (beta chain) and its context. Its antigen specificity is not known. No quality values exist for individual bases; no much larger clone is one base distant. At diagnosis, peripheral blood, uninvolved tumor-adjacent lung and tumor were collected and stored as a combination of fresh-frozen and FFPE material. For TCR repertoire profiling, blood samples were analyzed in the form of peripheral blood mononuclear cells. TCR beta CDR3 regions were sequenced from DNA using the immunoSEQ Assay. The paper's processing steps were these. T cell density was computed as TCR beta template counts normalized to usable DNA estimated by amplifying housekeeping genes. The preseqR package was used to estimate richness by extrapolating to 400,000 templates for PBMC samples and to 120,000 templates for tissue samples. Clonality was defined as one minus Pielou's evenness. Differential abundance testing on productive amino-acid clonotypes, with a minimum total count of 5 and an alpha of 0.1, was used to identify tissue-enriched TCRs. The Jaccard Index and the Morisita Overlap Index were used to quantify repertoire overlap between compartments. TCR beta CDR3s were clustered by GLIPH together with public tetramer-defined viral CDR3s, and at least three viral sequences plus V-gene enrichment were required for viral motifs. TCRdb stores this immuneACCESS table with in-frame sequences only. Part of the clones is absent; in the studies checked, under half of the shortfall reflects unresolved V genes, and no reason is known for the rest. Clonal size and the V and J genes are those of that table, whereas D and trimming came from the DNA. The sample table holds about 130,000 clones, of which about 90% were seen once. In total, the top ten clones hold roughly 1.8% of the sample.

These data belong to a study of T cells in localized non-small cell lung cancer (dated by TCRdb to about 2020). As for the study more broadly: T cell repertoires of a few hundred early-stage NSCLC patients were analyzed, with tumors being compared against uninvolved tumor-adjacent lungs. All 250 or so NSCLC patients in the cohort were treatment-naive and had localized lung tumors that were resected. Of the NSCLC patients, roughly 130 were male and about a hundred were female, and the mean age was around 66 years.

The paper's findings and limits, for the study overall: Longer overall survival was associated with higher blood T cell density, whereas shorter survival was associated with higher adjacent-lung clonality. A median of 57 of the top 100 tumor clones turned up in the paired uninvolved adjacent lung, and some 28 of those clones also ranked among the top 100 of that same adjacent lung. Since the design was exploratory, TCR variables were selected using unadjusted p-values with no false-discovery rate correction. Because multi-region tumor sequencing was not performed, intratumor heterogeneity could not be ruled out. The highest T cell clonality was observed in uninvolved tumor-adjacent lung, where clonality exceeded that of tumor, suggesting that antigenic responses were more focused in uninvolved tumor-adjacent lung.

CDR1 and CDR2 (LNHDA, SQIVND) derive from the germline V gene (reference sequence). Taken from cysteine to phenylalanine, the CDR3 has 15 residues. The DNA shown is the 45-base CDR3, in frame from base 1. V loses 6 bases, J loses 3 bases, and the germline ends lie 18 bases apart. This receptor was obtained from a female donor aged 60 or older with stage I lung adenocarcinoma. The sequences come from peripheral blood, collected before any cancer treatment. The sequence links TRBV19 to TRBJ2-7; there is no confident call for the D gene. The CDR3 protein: CASSPGSVGFYEQYF. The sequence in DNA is TGTGCCAGTAGCCCAGGTTCGGTGGGCTTCTACGAGCAGTACTTC.